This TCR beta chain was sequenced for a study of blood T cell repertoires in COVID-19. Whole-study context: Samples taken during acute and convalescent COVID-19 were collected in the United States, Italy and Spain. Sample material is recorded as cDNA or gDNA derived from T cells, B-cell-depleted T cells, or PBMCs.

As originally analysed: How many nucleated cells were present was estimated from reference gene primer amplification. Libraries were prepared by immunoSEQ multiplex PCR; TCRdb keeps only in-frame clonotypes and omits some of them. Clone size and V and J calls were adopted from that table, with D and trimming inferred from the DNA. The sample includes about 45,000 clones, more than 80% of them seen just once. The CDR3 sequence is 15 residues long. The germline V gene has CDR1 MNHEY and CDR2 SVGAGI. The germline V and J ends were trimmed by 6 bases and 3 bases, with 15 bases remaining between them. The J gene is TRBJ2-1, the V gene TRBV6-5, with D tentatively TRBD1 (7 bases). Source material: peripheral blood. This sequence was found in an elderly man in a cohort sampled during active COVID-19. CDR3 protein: CASRAGQLYYNEQFF. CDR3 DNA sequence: TGTGCCAGCAGGGCGGGACAGCTTTACTACAATGAGCAGTTCTTC.